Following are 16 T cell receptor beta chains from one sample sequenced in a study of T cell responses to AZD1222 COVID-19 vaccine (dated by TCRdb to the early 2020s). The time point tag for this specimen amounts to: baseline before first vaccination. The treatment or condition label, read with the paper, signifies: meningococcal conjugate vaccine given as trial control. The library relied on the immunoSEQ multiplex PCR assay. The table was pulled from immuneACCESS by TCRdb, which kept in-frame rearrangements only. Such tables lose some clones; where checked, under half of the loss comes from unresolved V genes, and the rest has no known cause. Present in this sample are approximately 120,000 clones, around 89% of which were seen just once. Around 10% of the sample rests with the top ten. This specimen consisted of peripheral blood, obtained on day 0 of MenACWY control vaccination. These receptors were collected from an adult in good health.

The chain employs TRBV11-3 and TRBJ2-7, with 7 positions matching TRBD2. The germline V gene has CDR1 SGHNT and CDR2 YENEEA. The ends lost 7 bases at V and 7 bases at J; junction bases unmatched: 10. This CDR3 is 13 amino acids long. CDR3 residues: CASTPGGSREQYF. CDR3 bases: TGTGCCAGCACCCCGGGGGGTTCCAGAGAGCAGTACTTC. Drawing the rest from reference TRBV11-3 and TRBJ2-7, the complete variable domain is EAGVVQSPRYKIIEKKQPVAFWCNPISGHNTLYWYLQNLGQGPELLIRYENEEAVDDSQLPKDRFSAERLKGVDSTLKIQPAELGDSAVYLCASTPGGSREQYFGPGTRLTVT.

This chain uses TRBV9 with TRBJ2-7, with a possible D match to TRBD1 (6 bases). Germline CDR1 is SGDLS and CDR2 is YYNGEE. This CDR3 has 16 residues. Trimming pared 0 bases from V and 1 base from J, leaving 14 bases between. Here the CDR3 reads CASSVGSGVGSYEQYF. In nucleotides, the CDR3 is TGTGCCAGCAGCGTAGGGTCAGGGGTTGGGTCCTACGAGCAGTACTTC.

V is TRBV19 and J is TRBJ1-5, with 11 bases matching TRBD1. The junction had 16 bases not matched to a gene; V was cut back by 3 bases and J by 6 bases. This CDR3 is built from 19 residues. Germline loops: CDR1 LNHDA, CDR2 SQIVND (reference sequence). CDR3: CASSINRGLGQGAGQPQHF. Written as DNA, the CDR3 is TGTGCCAGTAGTATTAATCGAGGGTTAGGACAGGGGGCAGGTCAGCCCCAGCATTTT.

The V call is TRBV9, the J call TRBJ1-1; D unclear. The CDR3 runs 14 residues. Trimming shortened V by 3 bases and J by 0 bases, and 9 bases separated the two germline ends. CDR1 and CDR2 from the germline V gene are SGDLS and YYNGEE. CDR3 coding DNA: TGTGCCAGCAGCGAAAGTTCGGTGAACACTGAAGCTTTCTTT. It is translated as CASSESSVNTEAFF.

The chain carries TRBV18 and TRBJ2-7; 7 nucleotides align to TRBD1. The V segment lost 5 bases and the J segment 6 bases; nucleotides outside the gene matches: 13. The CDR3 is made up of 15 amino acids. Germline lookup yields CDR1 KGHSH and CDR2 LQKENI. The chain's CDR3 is CASSEHTGVYIEQYF. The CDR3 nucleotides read TGTGCCAGCTCAGAACACACAGGGGTGTACATCGAGCAGTACTTC.

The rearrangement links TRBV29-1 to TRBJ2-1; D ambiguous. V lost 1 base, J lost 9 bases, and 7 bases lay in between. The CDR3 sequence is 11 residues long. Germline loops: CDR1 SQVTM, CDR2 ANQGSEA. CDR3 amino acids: CSVEVKIEQFF. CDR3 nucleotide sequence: TGCAGCGTTGAAGTAAAGATTGAGCAGTTCTTC.

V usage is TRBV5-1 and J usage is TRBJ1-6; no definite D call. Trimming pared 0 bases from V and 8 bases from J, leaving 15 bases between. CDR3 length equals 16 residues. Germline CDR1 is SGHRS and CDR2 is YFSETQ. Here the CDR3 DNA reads TGCGCCAGCAGCTTGGTAGGGAGAAGAGCAGATTCACCCCTCCACTTT. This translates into CASSLVGRRADSPLHF.

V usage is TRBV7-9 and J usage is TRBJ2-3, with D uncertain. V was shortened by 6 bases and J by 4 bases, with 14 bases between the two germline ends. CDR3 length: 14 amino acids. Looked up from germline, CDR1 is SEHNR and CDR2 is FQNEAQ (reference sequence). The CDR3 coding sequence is TGTGCCAGCAGATCTCGGTCTCAACCAGATACGCAGTATTTT. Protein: CASRSRSQPDTQYF.

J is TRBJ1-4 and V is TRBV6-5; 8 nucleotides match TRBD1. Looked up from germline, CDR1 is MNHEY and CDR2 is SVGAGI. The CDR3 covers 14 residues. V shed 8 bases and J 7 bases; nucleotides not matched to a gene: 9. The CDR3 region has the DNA TGTGCCAGCTGTCCCGGGACAGGTACTGAAAAACTGTTTTTT. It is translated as CASCPGTGTEKLFF.

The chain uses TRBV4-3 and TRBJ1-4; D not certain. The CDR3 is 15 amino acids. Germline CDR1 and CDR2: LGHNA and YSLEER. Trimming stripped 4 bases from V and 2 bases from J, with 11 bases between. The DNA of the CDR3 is TGCGCCAGCAGCCCAGAAGGGATCACTAATGAAAAACTGTTTTTT. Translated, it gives CASSPEGITNEKLFF.

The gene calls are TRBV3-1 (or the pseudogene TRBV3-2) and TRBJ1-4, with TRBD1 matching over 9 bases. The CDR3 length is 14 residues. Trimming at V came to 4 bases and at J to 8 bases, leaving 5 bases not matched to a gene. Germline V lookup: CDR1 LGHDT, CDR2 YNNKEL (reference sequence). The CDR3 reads CASSLGQGSEKLFF. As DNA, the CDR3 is TGTGCCAGCAGCCTCGGACAGGGGTCGGAAAAACTGTTTTTT.

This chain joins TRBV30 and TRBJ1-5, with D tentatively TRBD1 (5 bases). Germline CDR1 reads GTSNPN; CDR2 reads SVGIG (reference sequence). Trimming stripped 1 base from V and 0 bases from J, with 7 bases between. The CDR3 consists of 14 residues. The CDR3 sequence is CAWSGGTSNQPQHF. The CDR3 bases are TGTGCCTGGAGTGGGGGGACTAGCAATCAGCCCCAGCATTTT.

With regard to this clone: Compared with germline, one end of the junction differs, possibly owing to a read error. CDR3 loop: CASSLGGSNNEQFF. DNA of the CDR3: TGTGCCAGCAGCTTAGGTGGCTCCAACAATGAGCAGTTCTTC. J is TRBJ2-1 and V is TRBV11-3; D is ambiguous. The germline V gene encodes CDR1 SGHNT and CDR2 YENEEA. The CDR3 contains 14 residues. Filled out from reference TRBV11-3 and TRBJ2-1, the complete variable domain reads EAGVVQSPRYKIIEKKQPVAFWCNPISGHNTLYWYLQNLGQGPELLIRYENEEAVDDSQLPKDRFSAERLKGVDSTLKIQPAELGDSAVYLCASSLGGSNNEQFFGPGTRLTVL.

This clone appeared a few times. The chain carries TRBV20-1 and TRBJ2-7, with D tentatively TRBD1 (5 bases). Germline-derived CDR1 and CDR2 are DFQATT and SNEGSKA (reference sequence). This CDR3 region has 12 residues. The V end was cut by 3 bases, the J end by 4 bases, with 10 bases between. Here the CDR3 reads CSASQGQYEQYF. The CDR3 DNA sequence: TGCAGTGCTAGTCAGGGCCAATACGAGCAGTACTTC.

The CDR3 DNA sequence: TGTGCCAGCAGTAGAGAACCACAGCCCCAGCATTTT. This encodes CASSREPQPQHF. This chain joins TRBV2 and TRBJ1-5; D is uncertain. The CDR3 loop spans 12 amino acids. Trimming stripped 5 bases from V and 7 bases from J, with 9 bases between. The germline CDR1 and CDR2 sequences are SNHLY and FYNNEI.

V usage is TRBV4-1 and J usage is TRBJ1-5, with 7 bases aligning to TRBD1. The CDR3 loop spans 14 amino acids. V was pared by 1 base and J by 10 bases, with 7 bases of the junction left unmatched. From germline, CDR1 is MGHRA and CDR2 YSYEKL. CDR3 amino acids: CASSQADRQGPQHF. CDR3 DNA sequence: TGCGCCAGCAGCCAAGCGGACAGGCAAGGTCCCCAGCATTTT.